The 17 T cell receptor beta chains below were found in one sample sequenced in a study of cytomegalovirus exposure and HLA in healthy donors. 60 Vbeta and 13 Jbeta primers were used in PCR. The table came from immunoSEQ multiplex PCR; TCRdb's copy has only in-frame clones and leaves some out. The sample has 80,000 to 100,000 clones; approximately 69% are singletons. Sequencing was done on a sample of PBMCs. These TCRs come from a female donor in good health and CMV-seronegative.

The V and J genes are TRBV6-1 and TRBJ2-7, with TRBD2 matching over 16 bases. With V trimmed by 3 bases and J by 2 bases, 1 base remained unmatched. Germline-derived CDR1 and CDR2 are MNHNS and SASEGT. The CDR3 has 16 amino acids. The CDR3 reads CASSEGTSGRAYEQYF. CDR3 nucleotides: TGTGCCAGCAGTGAGGGGACTAGCGGGAGGGCCTACGAGCAGTACTTC.

In its sample, this clone was seen a few times. The gene calls are TRBV14 and TRBJ2-3; the D is unclear. V dropped 1 base and J dropped 4 bases, with 9 bases sitting between them. From germline, CDR1 is SGHDN and CDR2 FVKESK. The CDR3 contains 14 residues. DNA of the CDR3: TGTGCCAGCAGCCAAGTGGAGCAACCAGATACGCAGTATTTT. It is translated as CASSQVEQPDTQYF.

The gene calls are TRBV7-9 and TRBJ2-7; 12 bases line up with TRBD2. The CDR3 sequence is 18 residues long. The germline V gene has CDR1 SEHNR and CDR2 FQNEAQ (reference sequence). V lost 1 base to trimming and J lost 2 bases; unmatched junction nucleotides: 9. DNA of the CDR3: TGTGCCAGCAGCTTAGTGGCTAGCGGGAGGGGAACCACCTACGAGCAGTACTTC. Translation gives CASSLVASGRGTTYEQYF.

The chain links TRBV6-5 to TRBJ2-3, with 8 bases identical to TRBD1. V was clipped by 6 bases and J by 4 bases; unmatched bases: 9. Germline values: CDR1 MNHEY, CDR2 SVGAGI. The CDR3 has 15 residues. In nucleotides, the CDR3 is TGTGCCAGCAGCAAAGGGGACAGGTGGGCAGATACGCAGTATTTT. This translates into CASSKGDRWADTQYF.

The chain links TRBV30 to TRBJ2-5, with TRBD2 matching 12 bases. V was clipped by 2 bases and J by 0 bases; unmatched bases: 4. Per germline, CDR1 GTSNPN and CDR2 SVGIG (reference sequence). CDR3 length: 16 amino acids. The CDR3 coding sequence is TGTGCCTGGAGTCCAACTAGCGGGGGGTACCAAGAGACCCAGTACTTC. As protein: CAWSPTSGGYQETQYF.

The rearrangement uses TRBV27 and TRBJ2-1, with TRBD2 identical over 7 bases. The V and J ends lost 6 bases and 8 bases, in that order; junction bases with no gene match: 13. The CDR3 totals 15 residues. Germline-derived CDR1 and CDR2 are MNHEY and SMNVEV (reference sequence). This CDR3 is CASRPPGLPTYEQFF. The CDR3 DNA reads TGTGCCAGCAGACCACCGGGACTACCTACGTATGAGCAGTTCTTC.

The chain's CDR3 is CASSKEEGLRRSPLHF. In DNA form, the CDR3 reads TGTGCCAGCAGCAAAGAAGAGGGTCTCCGGCGTTCACCCCTCCACTTT. This chain links TRBV21-1 with TRBJ1-6. TRBV21-1 is listed as a pseudogene. CDR3 length: 16 amino acids.

This chain uses TRBV7-9 with TRBJ1-5; weak D call: TRBD1 (6 bases). The V and J ends lost 3 bases and 5 bases respectively, with 20 bases between them. The CDR3 length is 17 residues. From germline, CDR1 is SEHNR and CDR2 FQNEAQ (reference sequence). The DNA of the CDR3 is TGTGCCAGCAGCTTTAAGGGCCAAGGGGACAAGGATCAGCCCCAGCATTTT. This encodes CASSFKGQGDKDQPQHF. Based on the CDR3 plus reference TRBV7-9 and TRBJ1-5, the full variable domain is DTGVSQNPRHKITKRGQNVTFRCDPISEHNRLYWYRQTLGQGPEFLTYFQNEAQLEKSRLLSDRFSAERPKGSFSTLEIQRTEQGDSAMYLCASSFKGQGDKDQPQHFGDGTRLSIL.

The table lists this clone with a count of one. The junction departs from germline at one end; a sequencing error may be responsible. This chain uses TRBV7-7 with TRBJ1-1; maybe TRBD1 (5 bases). This CDR3 comprises 13 residues. Germline CDR1 and CDR2: SSHAT and FNYEAQ (reference sequence). CDR3 in amino acids: CASSLDRNTEAFF. CDR3 DNA sequence: TGTGCTAGCAGCTTAGACAGAAACACTGAAGCTTTCTTT. Supplemented by reference TRBV7-7 and TRBJ1-1, the full variable domain reads GAGVSQSPRYKVTKRGQDVTLRCDPISSHATLYWYQQALGQGPEFLTYFNYEAQPDKSGLPSDRFSAERPEGSISTLTIQRTEQRDSAMYRCASSLDRNTEAFFGQGTRLTVV.

This clone is a singleton in its sample. The chain has TRBV2 and TRBJ2-2; possible D gene TRBD1, 6 bases. The V end was cut by 6 bases, the J end by 4 bases, with 15 bases between. CDR3 length: 15 amino acids. Germline loops: CDR1 SNHLY, CDR2 FYNNEI. The CDR3: CASRSLGGGTGELFF. The CDR3 region has the DNA TGTGCCAGCAGGTCCCTAGGGGGTGGCACCGGGGAGCTGTTTTTT.

The V call is TRBV4-1, the J call TRBJ1-2, with no clear D. Per germline, CDR1 MGHRA and CDR2 YSYEKL. This CDR3 comprises 16 residues. Trimming cost V 1 base and J 6 bases, with 18 bases left between them. CDR3 nucleotide sequence: TGCGCCAGCAGCCAAGGGAGTAATAAGGTCCGCCATGGCTACACCTTC. Translated: CASSQGSNKVRHGYTF.

The gene calls are TRBV2 and TRBJ2-7; tentatively, D is TRBD2 (5 bases). This CDR3 spans 15 amino acids. V lost 1 base, J lost 4 bases, and 14 bases lay in between. The germline CDR1 and CDR2 sequences are SNHLY and FYNNEI. CDR3 in amino acids: CASSEGRRSFYEQYF. CDR3 DNA: TGTGCCAGCAGTGAAGGAAGGAGGAGCTTTTACGAGCAGTACTTC.

V and J are TRBV5-4 and TRBJ2-5, with 9 bases fitting TRBD1. This CDR3 contains 14 residues. The germline V gene has CDR1 SGHNT and CDR2 YYREEE (reference sequence). The J segment lost 4 bases and the V segment lost 4 bases, leaving 5 bases of the junction unmatched. This CDR3 reads CASSVTGGGETQYF. DNA of the CDR3: TGTGCCAGCAGCGTCACAGGGGGCGGAGAGACCCAGTACTTC.

The chain recombines TRBV29-1 with TRBJ1-3; D is unclear. The V gene's germline CDR1 is SQVTM and CDR2 ANQGSEA. The CDR3 is 12 residues long. Trimming took off 4 bases at V and 0 bases at J, with 4 bases between the two ends. Here the CDR3 reads CSVGSSGNTIYF. CDR3 bases: TGCAGCGTTGGGAGCTCTGGAAACACCATATATTTT.

J is TRBJ2-5 and V is TRBV5-1, with 10 bases fitting TRBD2. Trimming removed 0 bases from V and 2 bases from J; junction bases left unmatched: 16. The length of the CDR3 is 20 residues. The germline gives CDR1 SGHRS, CDR2 YFSETQ. The CDR3 region is CASSLVPLAGDRGLQETQYF. The CDR3 region has the DNA TGCGCCAGCAGCTTGGTACCCCTAGCGGGAGATCGGGGCCTTCAAGAGACCCAGTACTTC.

The count of this clone is one. The rearrangement uses TRBV7-9 and TRBJ2-7; 11 bases fit TRBD2. This CDR3 is 15 amino acids long. Germline values: CDR1 SEHNR, CDR2 FQNEAQ (reference sequence). V shed 5 bases and J 4 bases; nucleotides not matched to a gene: 7. The CDR3 DNA reads TGTGCCAGCAGCGTCCTACTAGCGGGGGTTTACGAGCAGTACTTC. Its translation is CASSVLLAGVYEQYF.

The V gene is TRBV6-5, the J gene TRBJ1-5, with D tentatively TRBD1 (6 bases). CDR1 is MNHEY and CDR2 is SVGAGI in the germline V gene. The CDR3 length is 15 residues. The germline V and J ends were trimmed by 5 bases and 0 bases, with 11 bases remaining between them. CDR3 sequence: CASSNGQLSNQPQHF. The CDR3 DNA is TGTGCCAGCAGTAATGGACAGCTTAGCAATCAGCCCCAGCATTTT.